A single TCR beta chain is shown here with its context. Its target is not known. Relapse was seen in all patients after autologous stem cell transplantation, and brentuximab vedotin exposure was variable. Some clones are missing from TCRdb's copy, which holds only in-frame ones; the method was immunoSEQ multiplex PCR. The sample shows around 23,000 clones, around 80% of them seen only once. This entry belongs to a study of PD-1 blockade in classical Hodgkin lymphoma. The CDR3 has 16 amino acids. With 1 base clipped from V and 4 bases from J, the junction kept 7 bases outside the gene matches. Germline-derived CDR1 and CDR2 are SGHTA and FQGNSA. Study observations and caveats: Complete responders' baseline diversity resembled that of newly diagnosed patients.

This material consisted of peripheral blood mononuclear cells (PBMCs), taken before the second cycle of nivolumab. This chain joins TRBV7-2 and TRBJ1-1; 9 bases map to TRBD1. This TCR derives from a human donor with classical Hodgkin lymphoma. DNA for the CDR3: TGTGCCAGCAGCTTAGGATTGACAGGGGGAACCACTGAAGCTTTCTTT. It translates to CASSLGLTGGTTEAFF.